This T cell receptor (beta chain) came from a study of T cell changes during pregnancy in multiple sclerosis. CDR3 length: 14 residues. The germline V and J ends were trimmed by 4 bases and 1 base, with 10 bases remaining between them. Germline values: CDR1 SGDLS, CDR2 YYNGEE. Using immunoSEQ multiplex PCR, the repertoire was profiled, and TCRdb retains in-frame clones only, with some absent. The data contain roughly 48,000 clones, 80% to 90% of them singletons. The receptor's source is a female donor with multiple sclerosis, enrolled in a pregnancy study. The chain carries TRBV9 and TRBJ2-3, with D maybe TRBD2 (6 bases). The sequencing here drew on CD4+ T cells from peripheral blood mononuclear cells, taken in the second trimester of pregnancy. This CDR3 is CASSLRLGTDTQYF. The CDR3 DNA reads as TGTGCCAGCAGCCTACGACTAGGCACAGATACGCAGTATTTT.